This T cell receptor (beta chain) was identified in a study of beta chain features in type 1 diabetes. Study-wide results and caveats: A greater similarity of naive, central memory and Treg TCRB repertoires was seen among patients than among healthy donors.

The germline gives CDR1 LGHNA, CDR2 YNFKEQ. This CDR3 spans 15 amino acids. Deletions cut 4 bases from V and 4 bases from J, with 14 bases between. Comment on this clone: The antigen is unknown.

Investigators reverse transcribed all isolated RNA, so they sequenced expressed TCRB transcripts. About 3.7 million reads per sample were averaged for naive, central memory and regulatory samples. Measured with immunoSEQ multiplex PCR; TCRdb has only the in-frame clones, and not every one. The repertoire holds around 430,000 clones, with 30% as singletons. The J gene is TRBJ1-3, the V gene TRBV4-2; tentatively, D is TRBD1 (5 bases). This receptor was obtained from a man younger than 35 in good health. The sequencing sample was made of naive CD4+ T cells from blood. CDR3 sequence (DNA): TGTGCCAGCAGCCTTATCAGGGCGGGGGGAAACACCATATATTTT. Protein: CASSLIRAGGNTIYF.